The 20 T cell receptor beta chains listed next were all sequenced from one sample in a study of early T cells in non-severe SARS-CoV-2 infection. TCRdb redid the calling of the 5' RACE reads with MiXCR, one entry per CDR3 protein. This table holds some 80,000 distinct CDR3 sequences, about an eighth found once. Sequencing was carried out using whole blood. Every receptor here comes from an adult who was a healthcare worker with PCR-confirmed SARS-CoV-2 infection or an uninfected control (not recorded which).

This clonotype has at least ten counts. The chain carries TRBV9 and TRBJ2-5; 8 nucleotides agree with TRBD2. Per germline, CDR1 SGDLS and CDR2 YYNGEE. The CDR3 covers 16 residues. V gave up 0 bases and J gave up 2 bases; unmatched junction bases: 6. CDR3 loop: CASSVGMGGGQETQYF. The CDR3 bases are TGTGCCAGCAGCGTAGGAATGGGCGGGGGGCAAGAGACCCAGTACTTC.

This clonotype was recorded at least ten times. This chain connects TRBV20-1 to TRBJ2-5; perhaps D is TRBD1 or TRBD2 (5 bases each). Germline lookup yields CDR1 DFQATT and CDR2 SNEGSKA (reference sequence). The CDR3 covers 13 residues. Trimming took off 0 bases at V and 5 bases at J, with 10 bases between the two ends. This chain's CDR3 is CSARDGGWETQYF. CDR3 nucleotide sequence: TGCAGTGCTAGAGATGGGGGTTGGGAGACCCAGTACTTC.

As to this clonotype: A much larger clone differs from this one at a single base, so this may be a read error. The chain uses TRBV9 and TRBJ1-3; TRBD1 might be the D (6 bases). From germline, CDR1 is SGDLS and CDR2 YYNGEE. Trimming took 0 bases from V and 8 from J, leaving 21 bases between them. CDR3 length: 17 residues. CDR3 protein: CASSVAQGTPSGDTIYF. CDR3 coding DNA: TGTGCCAGCAGCGTAGCTCAGGGGACGCCTTCCGGAGACACCATATATTTT.

The genes are TRBV7-9 and TRBJ1-6, with D unclear. The V end was cut by 6 bases, the J end by 5 bases, with 14 bases between. There are 15 residues in the CDR3. Germline loops: CDR1 SEHNR, CDR2 FQNEAQ (reference sequence). CDR3 DNA sequence: TGTGCCAGCAGGCCCGGCTCGGGAGATAATTCACCCCTCCACTTT. It encodes CASRPGSGDNSPLHF.

This clonotype appeared many times. This chain uses TRBV7-6 with TRBJ1-5, with D unresolved. CDR1 is SGHVS, CDR2 FNYEAQ, per germline. This CDR3 comprises 14 residues. The V and J ends lost 1 base and 6 bases respectively, with 10 bases between them. DNA for the CDR3: TGTGCCAGCAGCTTAGGTCCCATTGGTCAGCCCCAGCATTTT. This encodes CASSLGPIGQPQHF.

This clonotype was seen a handful of times. The chain uses TRBV20-1 and TRBJ2-1; 10 nucleotides agree with TRBD2. Germline V gene data show CDR1 as DFQATT and CDR2 as SNEGSKA (reference sequence). This CDR3 is built from 14 residues. Trimming at V came to 3 bases and at J to 7 bases, leaving 6 bases not matched to a gene. CDR3 in amino acids: CSARLAGGLNEQFF. As DNA, the CDR3 is TGCAGTGCTAGGTTAGCGGGGGGCCTGAATGAGCAGTTCTTC.

The chain has TRBV6-5 and TRBJ2-7, with TRBD2 identical over 13 bases. Trimming at V came to 6 bases and at J to 5 bases, leaving 7 bases not matched to a gene. Germline CDR1 is MNHEY and CDR2 is SVGAGI. This CDR3 is 15 amino acids long. Here the CDR3 reads CASRQTSGGIHEQYF. The CDR3 DNA reads TGTGCCAGCAGGCAGACTAGCGGGGGGATCCACGAGCAGTACTTC.

J is TRBJ2-6 and V is TRBV9; TRBD1 aligns across 7 bases. This CDR3 is built from 19 residues. Germline-derived CDR1 and CDR2 are SGDLS and YYNGEE. J was trimmed by 2 bases and V by 0 bases; bases with no gene match: 11. The CDR3 loop is CASSVGPGGQGAGANVLTF. As DNA, the CDR3 is TGTGCCAGCAGCGTAGGGCCAGGCGGGCAGGGGGCTGGGGCCAACGTCCTGACTTTC. The complete variable domain, with remaining parts taken from reference TRBV9 and TRBJ2-6, reads DSGVTQTPKHLITATGQRVTLRCSPRSGDLSVYWYQQSLDQGLQFLIQYYNGEERAKGNILERFSAQQFPDLHSELNLSSLELGDSALYFCASSVGPGGQGAGANVLTFGAGSRLTVL.

At least ten counts were recorded for this clonotype. The chain couples TRBV20-1 to TRBJ1-6, with 8 bases fitting TRBD1. The CDR3 totals 16 residues. The V segment lost 5 bases and the J segment 7 bases; nucleotides outside the gene matches: 13. CDR1 and CDR2 from the germline V gene are DFQATT and SNEGSKA (reference sequence). The CDR3 coding sequence is TGCAGTGCTTCCCACGACCCGACAGGGGTGAATTCACCCCTCCACTTT. Translation gives CSASHDPTGVNSPLHF.

CDR3 region: CASGFPGLAGFPNTGELFF. CDR3 bases: TGTGCTAGTGGTTTCCCGGGACTAGCGGGGTTCCCGAACACCGGGGAGCTGTTTTTT. V gene TRBV12-5 combines with J gene TRBJ2-2, with TRBD2 matching 13 bases. CDR1 and CDR2 from the germline V gene are LGHNT and FRNRAP. The junction had 7 bases not matched to a gene; V was cut back by 3 bases and J by 0 bases. This CDR3 contains 19 residues.

The sample holds a few counts of this clonotype. V usage is TRBV29-1 and J usage is TRBJ2-7; 8 bases fit TRBD1. CDR3 length: 14 amino acids. Germline lookup yields CDR1 SQVTM and CDR2 ANQGSEA. The junction had 9 bases not matched to a gene; V was cut back by 4 bases and J by 4 bases. The CDR3 protein is CSVASGDRLYEQYF. CDR3 nucleotides: TGCAGCGTTGCCTCCGGGGACAGGTTGTACGAGCAGTACTTC.

The V call is TRBV5-6, the J call TRBJ2-5; TRBD2 matches at 7 bases. Losses at the gene ends were 4 bases for V and 3 bases for J; bases not matched to a gene: 9. This CDR3 is built from 15 residues. Germline V gives CDR1 SGHDT, CDR2 YYEEEE. In DNA form, the CDR3 reads TGTGCCAGCAGCGCAGATGGAGGACTAGAAGAGACCCAGTACTTC. Residues: CASSADGGLEETQYF.

This clonotype has just a few counts. The gene calls are TRBV12-3 or TRBV12-4 and TRBJ2-7, with 14 positions matching TRBD2. J gave up 3 bases and V 0 bases, and 4 bases lay outside the gene matches. This CDR3 comprises 17 residues. In nucleotides, the CDR3 is TGTGCCAGCAGTTTAGCCCGGACTAGCGGGGGGATCTACGAGCAGTACTTC. Protein: CASSLARTSGGIYEQYF.

This clonotype was detected ten times or more. The gene calls are TRBV29-1 and TRBJ1-2; D is undetermined. This CDR3 has 8 residues. CDR1 SQVTM and CDR2 ANQGSEA come from the germline V gene. Trimming shortened V by 6 bases and J by 6 bases, and 2 bases separated the two germline ends. This CDR3 is CSVDGYTF. The CDR3 coding sequence is TGCAGCGTGGATGGCTACACCTTC.

This clonotype occurred many times. The V and J genes are TRBV5-1 and TRBJ2-1, with D unclear. This CDR3 comprises 14 residues. In germline, CDR1 is SGHRS, CDR2 YFSETQ. V lost 1 base, J lost 9 bases, and 14 bases lay in between. The CDR3 region is CASSLKVRGAEQFF. The CDR3 DNA reads as TGCGCCAGCAGCTTGAAAGTCCGTGGTGCTGAGCAGTTCTTC. The entire variable domain, with the rest obtained from reference TRBV5-1 and TRBJ2-1, is as follows: KAGVTQTPRYLIKTRGQQVTLSCSPISGHRSVSWYQQTPGQGLQFLFEYFSETQRNKGNFPGRFSGRQFSNSRSEMNVSTLELGDSALYLCASSLKVRGAEQFFGPGTRLTVL.

The V gene is TRBV28, the J gene TRBJ2-5; 7 bases fit TRBD1. Trimming cost V 4 bases and J 4 bases; bases outside gene matches: 15. The germline CDR1 and CDR2 sequences are MDHEN and SYDVKM. The CDR3 length is 17 residues. CDR3: CASSSPDRVGAGETQYF. The CDR3 DNA follows: TGTGCCAGCAGTTCCCCAGACAGGGTAGGGGCTGGAGAGACCCAGTACTTC. Filled out from reference TRBV28 and TRBJ2-5, the complete variable domain reads DVKVTQSSRYLVKRTGEKVFLECVQDMDHENMFWYRQDPGLGLRLIYFSYDVKMKEKGDIPEGYSVSREKKERFSLILESASTNQTSMYLCASSSPDRVGAGETQYFGPGTRLLVL.

This clonotype has a count of ten or more. The rearrangement uses TRBV7-6 and TRBJ1-1; D may be TRBD1 (6 bases). Trimming left V 1 base short and J 8 bases short, with 20 bases between. CDR1 and CDR2 from the germline V gene are SGHVS and FNYEAQ. The CDR3 spans 16 residues. CDR3 DNA sequence: TGTGCCAGCAGCTTAGTACCGGGACACCTAGACCGCGAAGCTTTCTTT. Protein sequence: CASSLVPGHLDREAFF.

V and J are TRBV12-3 or TRBV12-4 and TRBJ2-3, with 10 bases that match TRBD2. Unmatched junction bases numbered 3, after V lost 6 bases and J lost 0 bases. The CDR3 totals 15 residues. The CDR3 DNA reads as TGTGCCAGCAGGAAACTAGCGGGAAGCACAGATACGCAGTATTTT. This gives the protein CASRKLAGSTDTQYF.

In its sample, this clonotype was seen a few times. The chain joins TRBV12-3 or TRBV12-4 to TRBJ2-5, with D tentatively TRBD1 (5 bases). The CDR3 has 13 residues. The V and J ends lost 6 bases and 11 bases respectively, with 19 bases between them. The CDR3 loop is CASSQGGASGQYF. CDR3 bases: TGTGCCAGCAGCCAGGGTGGGGCCAGTGGACAGTACTTC.

The CDR3 loop is CASSSGRFAGTGELFF. Written as DNA, the CDR3 is TGTGCCAGCAGTTCTGGCCGCTTTGCGGGCACCGGGGAGCTGTTTTTT. V and J are TRBV12-3 or TRBV12-4 and TRBJ2-2; a weak D match, TRBD2 (5 bases). The CDR3 is 16 residues long. Trimming took 4 bases from V and 4 from J, leaving 16 bases between them.